These 3 T cell receptor beta chains were sequenced from one sample in a study of shared clonotypes between healthy human individuals. TCRdb's table, derived via immunoSEQ multiplex PCR, lists solely in-frame clones and lacks some. The table has around 500,000 clones, about 84% seen once. Sequenced material: PBMCs. The receptors were gathered from a woman aged 40 to 50 in good health. Some clones in this sample may be carry-over from other donors' samples.

The rearrangement joins TRBV19 to TRBJ2-2; D uncertain. CDR1 and CDR2 (germline): LNHDA, SQIVND (reference sequence). The CDR3 has 15 residues. The V end was cut by 7 bases, the J end by 5 bases, with 17 bases between. The CDR3 DNA reads TGTGCCAGTACCACACAATGGCTGGTAACCGGGGAGCTGTTTTTT. Translated: CASTTQWLVTGELFF.

This clone appeared many times. The chain recombines TRBV4-2 with TRBJ2-2, with D possibly being TRBD1 (5 bases). Germline V gene data show CDR1 as LGHNA and CDR2 as YNFKEQ. Trimming removed 5 bases from V and 1 base from J, with 11 bases in between. The CDR3 runs to 15 residues. The CDR3 spells CASSASGQNTGELFF. The CDR3 nucleotides read TGTGCCAGCAGCGCATCAGGACAGAACACCGGGGAGCTGTTTTTT.

On this clone: A read error likely explains this, since a far larger clone differs by one base. Since no conserved phenylalanine or tryptophan closes the CDR3, a read error is the likely cause. The V gene is TRBV27, the J gene TRBJ2-7; 9 bases agree with TRBD2. The junction had 14 bases not matched to a gene; V was cut back by 5 bases and J by 9 bases. The CDR3 extends over 15 amino acids. The germline V gene encodes CDR1 MNHEY and CDR2 SMNVEV (reference sequence). CDR3 in amino acids: CASSTGTSFSVWQYL. The CDR3 coding sequence is TGTGCCAGCAGTACCGGGACTAGCTTTTCGGTTTGGCAGTACTTA.